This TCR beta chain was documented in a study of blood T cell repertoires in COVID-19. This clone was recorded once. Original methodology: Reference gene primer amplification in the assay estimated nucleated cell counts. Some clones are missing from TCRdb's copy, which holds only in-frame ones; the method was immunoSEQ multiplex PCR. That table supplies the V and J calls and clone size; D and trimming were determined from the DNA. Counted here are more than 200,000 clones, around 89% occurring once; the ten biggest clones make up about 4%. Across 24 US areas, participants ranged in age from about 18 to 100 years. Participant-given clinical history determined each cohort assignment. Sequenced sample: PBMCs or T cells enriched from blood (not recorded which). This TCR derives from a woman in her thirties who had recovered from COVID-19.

CDR3 amino acids: CASSPSGGIGQYF. DNA of the CDR3: TGTGCCAGCAGCCCGTCGGGGGGGATAGGGCAGTACTTC. The genes are TRBV14 and TRBJ2-7, with 8 bases aligning to TRBD2. CDR3 size: 13 residues. The germline CDR1 and CDR2 sequences are SGHDN and FVKESK. The junction had 8 bases not matched to a gene; V was cut back by 4 bases and J by 9 bases. The full variable domain, in which reference TRBV14 and TRBJ2-7 provide the parts outside the CDR3, is EAGVTQFPSHSVIEKGQTVTLRCDPISGHDNLYWYRRVMGKEIKFLLHFVKESKQDESGMPNNRFLAERTGGTYSTLKVQPAELEDSGVYFCASSPSGGIGQYFGPGTRLTVT.